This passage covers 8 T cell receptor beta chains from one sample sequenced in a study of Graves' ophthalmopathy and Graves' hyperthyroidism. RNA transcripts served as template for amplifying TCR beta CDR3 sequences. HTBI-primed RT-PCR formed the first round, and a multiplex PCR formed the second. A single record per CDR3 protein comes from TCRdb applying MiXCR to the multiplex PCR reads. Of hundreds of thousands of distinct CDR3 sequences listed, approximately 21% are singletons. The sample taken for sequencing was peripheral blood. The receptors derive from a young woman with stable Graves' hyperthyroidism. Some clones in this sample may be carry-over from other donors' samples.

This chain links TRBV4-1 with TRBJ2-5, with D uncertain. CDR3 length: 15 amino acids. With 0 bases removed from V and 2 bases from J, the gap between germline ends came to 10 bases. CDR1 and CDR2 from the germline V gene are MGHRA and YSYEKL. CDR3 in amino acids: CASSQERFGQETQYF. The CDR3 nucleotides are TGCGCCAGCAGCCAAGAAAGATTCGGACAAGAGACCCAGTACTTC.

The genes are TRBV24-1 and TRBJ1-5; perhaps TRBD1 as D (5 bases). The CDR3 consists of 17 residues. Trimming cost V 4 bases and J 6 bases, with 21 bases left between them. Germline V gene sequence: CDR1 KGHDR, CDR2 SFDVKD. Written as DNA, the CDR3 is TGTGCCACCAGTGACTCATCAGGGAGAGCCCCGGGTCAGCCCCAGCATTTT. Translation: CATSDSSGRAPGQPQHF.

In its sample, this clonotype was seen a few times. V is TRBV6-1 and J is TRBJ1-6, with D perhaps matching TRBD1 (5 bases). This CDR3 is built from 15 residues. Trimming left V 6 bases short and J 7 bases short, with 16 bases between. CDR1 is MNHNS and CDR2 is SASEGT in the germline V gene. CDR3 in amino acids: CASSRWVGDNSPLHF. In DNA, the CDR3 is TGTGCCAGCAGCCGCTGGGTGGGGGACAATTCACCCCTCCACTTT.

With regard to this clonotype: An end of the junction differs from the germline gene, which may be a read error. In DNA form, the CDR3 reads TGTGCCAGCACTTGGATCTACGATCAGTACTTC. Its translation: CASTWIYDQYF. The chain has TRBV6-2 or TRBV6-3 and TRBJ2-7; D is undetermined. Germline V gene sequence: CDR1 MNHEY, CDR2 SVGEGT. This CDR3 contains 11 residues.

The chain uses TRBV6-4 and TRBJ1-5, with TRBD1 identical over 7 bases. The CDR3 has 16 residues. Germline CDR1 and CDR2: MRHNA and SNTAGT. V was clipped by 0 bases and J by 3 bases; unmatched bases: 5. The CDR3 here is CASSDSRRGDNQPQHF. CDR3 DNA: TGTGCCAGCAGTGACTCGCGCAGGGGGGACAATCAGCCCCAGCATTTT.

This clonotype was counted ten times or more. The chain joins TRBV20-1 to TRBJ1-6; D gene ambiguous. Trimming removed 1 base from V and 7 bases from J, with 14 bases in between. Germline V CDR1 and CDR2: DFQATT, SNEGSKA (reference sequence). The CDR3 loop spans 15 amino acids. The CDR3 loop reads CSARGPIVGNSPLHF. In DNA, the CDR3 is TGCAGTGCTAGAGGACCTATAGTTGGCAATTCACCCCTCCACTTT.

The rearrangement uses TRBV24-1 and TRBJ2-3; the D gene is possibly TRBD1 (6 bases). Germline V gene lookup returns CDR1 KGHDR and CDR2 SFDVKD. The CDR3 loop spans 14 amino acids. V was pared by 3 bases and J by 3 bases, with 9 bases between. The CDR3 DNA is TGTGCCACCAGTGATCCCAGGGGTACAGATACGCAGTATTTT. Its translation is CATSDPRGTDTQYF.

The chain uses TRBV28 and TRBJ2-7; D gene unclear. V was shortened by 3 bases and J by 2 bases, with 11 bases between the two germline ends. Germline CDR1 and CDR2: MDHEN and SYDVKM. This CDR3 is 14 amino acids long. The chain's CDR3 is CASSFRLTTYEQYF. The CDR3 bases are TGTGCCAGCAGTTTTCGTTTGACGACCTACGAGCAGTACTTC. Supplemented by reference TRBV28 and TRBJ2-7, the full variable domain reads DVKVTQSSRYLVKRTGEKVFLECVQDMDHENMFWYRQDPGLGLRLIYFSYDVKMKEKGDIPEGYSVSREKKERFSLILESASTNQTSMYLCASSFRLTTYEQYFGPGTRLTVT.